This TCR beta chain was sequenced during a study of T cell responses to AZD1222 COVID-19 vaccine. Study overall: Some second doses came at about 4 weeks and others at about 12 weeks; these were pooled. Study results and limitations: Reportedly, nearly half of unique spike TCRs recognized epitopes outside B.1.351/B.1.1.7 mutations. Spike regions recognized by vaccine-associated CD4 TCRs spanned the protein, led by 160-218 and 743-854. A rise in Spike-specific TCR breadth and depth followed two AZD1222 doses.

CDR1 and CDR2 (germline): SGHTS, YDEGEE. The CDR3 runs 14 residues. V was cut by 3 bases and J by 8 bases, with 16 bases left in between. Libraries were prepared by immunoSEQ multiplex PCR; TCRdb keeps only in-frame clonotypes and omits some of them. This table holds 150,000 to 170,000 clones, around nine tenths found once. To note about this clone: Its antigen is as yet unknown.

The receptor's source is an adult in good health. This specimen consisted of peripheral blood, obtained on day 0 of AZD1222 vaccination. V gene TRBV5-8 combines with J gene TRBJ2-3, with D perhaps matching TRBD2 (6 bases). CDR3 residues: CASSSLALRATQYF. Written as DNA, the CDR3 is TGTGCCAGCAGCTCCCTAGCGCTACGGGCTACGCAGTATTTT. Full variable domain (remainder filled in from reference TRBV5-8 and TRBJ2-3): EAGVTQSPTHLIKTRGQQATLRCSPISGHTSVYWYQQALGLGLQFLLWYDEGEERNRGNFPPRFSGRQFPNYSSELNVNALELEDSALYLCASSSLALRATQYFGPGTRLTVL.